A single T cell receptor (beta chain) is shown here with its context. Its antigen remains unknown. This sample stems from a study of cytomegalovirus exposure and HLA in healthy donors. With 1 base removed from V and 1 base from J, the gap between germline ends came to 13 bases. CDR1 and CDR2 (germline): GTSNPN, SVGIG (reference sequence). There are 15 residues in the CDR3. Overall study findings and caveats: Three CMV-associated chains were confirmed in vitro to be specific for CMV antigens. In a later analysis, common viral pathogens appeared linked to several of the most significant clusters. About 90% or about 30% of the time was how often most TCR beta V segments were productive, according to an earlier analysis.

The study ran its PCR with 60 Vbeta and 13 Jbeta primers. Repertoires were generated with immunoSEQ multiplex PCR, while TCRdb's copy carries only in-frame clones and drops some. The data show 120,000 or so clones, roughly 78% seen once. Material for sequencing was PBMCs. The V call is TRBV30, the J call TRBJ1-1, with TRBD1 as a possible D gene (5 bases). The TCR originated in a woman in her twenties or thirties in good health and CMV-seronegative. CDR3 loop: CAWSARLTGNTEAFF. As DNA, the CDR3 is TGTGCCTGGAGTGCAAGGTTAACAGGGAACACTGAAGCTTTCTTT.